Each of the 11 T cell receptor beta chains below was sequenced from the same sample in a study of T cell repertoires in cytomegalovirus infection. TCRdb re-called the reads with MiXCR, one entry per CDR3 protein. This table has about 180,000 distinct CDR3 sequences, 13% to 15% appearing once. Material: PBMCs. These receptors originate from a human donor in good health (CMV status not recorded). Some clones in this sample may be carry-over from other donors' samples.

J is TRBJ2-3 and V is TRBV19, with no clear D. CDR3 length: 13 amino acids. Germline V CDR1 and CDR2: LNHDA, SQIVND (reference sequence). The V end was cut by 3 bases, the J end by 3 bases, with 7 bases between. The CDR3 loop reads CASSIGVTDTQYF. The CDR3 DNA sequence: TGTGCCAGTAGTATTGGGGTGACAGATACGCAGTATTTT.

This clonotype was detected many times. The V gene is TRBV7-6, the J gene TRBJ2-7; D possibly corresponds to TRBD2 (6 bases). V gave up 0 bases and J gave up 2 bases, with 14 bases separating them. The CDR3 totals 16 residues. Germline V gene lookup returns CDR1 SGHVS and CDR2 FNYEAQ. The CDR3 sequence is CASSLAPGTGTYEQYF. For the CDR3, the DNA is TGTGCCAGCAGCTTAGCCCCCGGGACTGGTACCTACGAGCAGTACTTC.

This clonotype was detected ten times or more. V gene TRBV10-3 combines with J gene TRBJ2-3; TRBD1 matches 7 bases. CDR1 is ENHRY, CDR2 SYGVKD, per germline. The CDR3 sequence is 13 residues long. Losses at the gene ends were 10 bases for V and 1 base for J; bases not matched to a gene: 5. The CDR3 DNA follows: TGTGCCACCCGGACAGGTGGCACAGATACGCAGTATTTT. Protein: CATRTGGTDTQYF.

This clonotype was counted ten times or more. The V call is TRBV6-2 or TRBV6-3, the J call TRBJ1-1; tentatively, D is TRBD1 (5 bases). The length of the CDR3 is 14 residues. The germline V gene has CDR1 MNHEY and CDR2 SVGEGT. The V end lost 7 bases, the J end lost 1 base, and 13 bases lay between the germline ends. Written as DNA, the CDR3 is TGTGCCAGCACTTCAACGGGGCGGAACACTGAAGCTTTCTTT. This translates into CASTSTGRNTEAFF.

The V and J genes are TRBV20-1 and TRBJ1-5; D perhaps matches TRBD1 (5 bases). Per germline, CDR1 DFQATT and CDR2 SNEGSKA (reference sequence). The CDR3 runs to 13 residues. The V end was cut by 6 bases, the J end by 0 bases, with 9 bases between. The CDR3 protein is CSAKTDSNQPQHF. The CDR3 DNA sequence: TGCAGTGCCAAGACAGATAGCAATCAGCCCCAGCATTTT.

The table lists this clonotype with many counts. The chain carries TRBV14 and TRBJ1-4; 8 bases map to TRBD1. V was pared by 5 bases and J by 4 bases, with 12 bases of the junction left unmatched. This CDR3 is built from 17 residues. Germline values: CDR1 SGHDN, CDR2 FVKESK. The CDR3 loop reads CASSIGQGLMLNEKLFF. CDR3 in DNA: TGTGCCAGCAGCATCGGACAGGGTCTCATGCTTAATGAAAAACTGTTTTTT.

This chain joins TRBV27 and TRBJ1-2; tentative D call: TRBD1 (6 bases). Trimming cost V 5 bases and J 7 bases, with 11 bases left between them. This CDR3 contains 12 residues. Germline V gene data show CDR1 as MNHEY and CDR2 as SMNVEV (reference sequence). The CDR3 DNA reads as TGTGCCAGCAGTCACAGGGAGGGTGGCTACACCTTC. This sequence encodes CASSHREGGYTF.

This clonotype showed up just a few times. This chain connects TRBV12-3 or TRBV12-4 to TRBJ1-1; 7 nucleotides match TRBD1. The CDR3 runs 21 residues. The trim removed 6 bases at V and 0 bases at J, leaving 25 bases unmatched. The CDR3 loop reads CASRTGNLRGRGFSLNTEAFF. The CDR3 bases are TGTGCCAGCAGAACGGGTAACTTAAGGGGGCGCGGGTTCTCCCTGAACACTGAAGCTTTCTTT.

The chain links TRBV7-3 to TRBJ2-1; 8 bases are a match to TRBD2. This CDR3 has 15 amino acids. The germline CDR1 and CDR2 sequences are SGHTA and FQGTGA. The V gene end was trimmed by 2 bases and the J gene end by 7 bases; junction bases not matched to a gene: 7. In DNA form, the CDR3 reads TGTGCCAGCAGCTTACCGGGACTAGACGGGAATGAGCAGTTCTTC. Translating gives CASSLPGLDGNEQFF.

In this sample, this clonotype turned up a few times. This chain connects TRBV3-1 to TRBJ1-1; 8 bases line up with TRBD1. CDR1 is LGHDT, CDR2 YNNKEL, per germline (reference sequence). CDR3 size: 16 residues. The V gene end was trimmed by 1 base and the J gene end by 0 bases; junction bases not matched to a gene: 4. The CDR3, as DNA: TGTGCCAGCAGCCAAGTCCCGGACAGGGTGAACACTGAAGCTTTCTTT. Its translation is CASSQVPDRVNTEAFF.

This CDR3 is CASRAGGSSNEQFF. The CDR3 nucleotides are TGTGCCAGCAGAGCGGGGGGGAGTAGCAATGAGCAGTTCTTC. V is TRBV7-2 and J is TRBJ2-1, with 10 bases aligning to TRBD2. Germline loops: CDR1 SGHTA, CDR2 FQGNSA. This CDR3 comprises 14 residues. The J segment lost 6 bases and the V segment lost 6 bases, leaving 5 bases of the junction unmatched.